This T cell receptor beta chain was documented in a study of OX40 agonist ivuxolimab in advanced cancers. At the level of the study: Partial responses were seen in three patients, one with hepatocellular carcinoma and two with cutaneous melanoma.

The germline gives CDR1 SGHVS, CDR2 FNYEAQ. The CDR3 has 12 residues. V was trimmed by 4 bases and J by 3 bases, leaving 7 bases between them. Clones were sequenced by immunoSEQ multiplex PCR, and TCRdb holds only the in-frame ones, with some missing. The sample yields about 37,000 clones, 92% seen once. This clonotype was sampled from an adult with an advanced solid tumor such as melanoma, head and neck, liver or kidney cancer. Sequencing was performed on CD4+ or CD8+ T cells sorted from blood, taken in a trial of the OX40 agonist ivuxolimab. This sequence joins TRBV7-6 and TRBJ2-7; D may be TRBD2 (6 bases). CDR3 DNA sequence: TGTGCCAGCAGCTCGGGACTCTACGAGCAGTACTTC. It yields the protein CASSSGLYEQYF.